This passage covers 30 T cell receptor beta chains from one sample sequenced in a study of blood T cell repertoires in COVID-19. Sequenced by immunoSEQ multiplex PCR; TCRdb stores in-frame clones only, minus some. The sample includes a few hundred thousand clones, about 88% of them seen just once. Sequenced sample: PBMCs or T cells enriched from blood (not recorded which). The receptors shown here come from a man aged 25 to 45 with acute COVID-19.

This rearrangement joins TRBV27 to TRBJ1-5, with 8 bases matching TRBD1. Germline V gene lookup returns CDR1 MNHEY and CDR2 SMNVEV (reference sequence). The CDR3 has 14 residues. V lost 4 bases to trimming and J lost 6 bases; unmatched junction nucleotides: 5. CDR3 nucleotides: TGTGCCAGCAGTTACAGGGGGTTGGGTCAGCCCCAGCATTTT. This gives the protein CASSYRGLGQPQHF.

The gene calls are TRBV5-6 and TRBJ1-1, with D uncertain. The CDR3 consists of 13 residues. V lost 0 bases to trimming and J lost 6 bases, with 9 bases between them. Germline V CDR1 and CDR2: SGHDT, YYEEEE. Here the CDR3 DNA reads TGTGCCAGCAGCTTGGGTCAGGCGTCTGAAGCTTTCTTT. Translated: CASSLGQASEAFF.

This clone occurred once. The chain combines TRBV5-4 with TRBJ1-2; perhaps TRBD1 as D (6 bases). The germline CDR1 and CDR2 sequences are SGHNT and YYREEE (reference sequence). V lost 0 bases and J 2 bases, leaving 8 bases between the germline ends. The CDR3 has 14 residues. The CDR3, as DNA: TGTGCCAGCAGCTTGGAACAGGGAAACTATGGCTACACCTTC. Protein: CASSLEQGNYGYTF.

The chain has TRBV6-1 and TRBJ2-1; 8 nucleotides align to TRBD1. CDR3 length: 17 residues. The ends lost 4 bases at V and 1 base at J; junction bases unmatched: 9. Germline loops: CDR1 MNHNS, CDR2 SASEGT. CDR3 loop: CASSAYPGGASYNEQFF. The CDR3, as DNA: TGTGCCAGCAGTGCTTATCCAGGGGGCGCGTCCTACAATGAGCAGTTCTTC.

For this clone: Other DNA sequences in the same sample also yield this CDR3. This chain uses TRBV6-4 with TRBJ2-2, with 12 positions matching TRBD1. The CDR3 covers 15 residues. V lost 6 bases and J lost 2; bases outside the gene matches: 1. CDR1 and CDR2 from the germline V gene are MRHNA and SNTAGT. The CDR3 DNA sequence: TGTGCCAGCAGGGGACAGGGGGCAAACACCGGGGAGCTGTTTTTT. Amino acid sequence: CASRGQGANTGELFF.

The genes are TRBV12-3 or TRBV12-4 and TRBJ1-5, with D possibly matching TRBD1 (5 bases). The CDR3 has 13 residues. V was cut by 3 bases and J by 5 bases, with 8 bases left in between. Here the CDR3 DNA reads TGTGCCAGCAGTTTCGGGGGTGATCAGCCCCAGCATTTT. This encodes CASSFGGDQPQHF.

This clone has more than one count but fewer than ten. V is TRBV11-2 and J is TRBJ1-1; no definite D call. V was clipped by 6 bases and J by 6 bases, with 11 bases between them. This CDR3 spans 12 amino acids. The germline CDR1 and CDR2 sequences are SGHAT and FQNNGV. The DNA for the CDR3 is TGTGCCAGCAGTCCCCAGGTTCCTGAAGCTTTCTTT. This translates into CASSPQVPEAFF.

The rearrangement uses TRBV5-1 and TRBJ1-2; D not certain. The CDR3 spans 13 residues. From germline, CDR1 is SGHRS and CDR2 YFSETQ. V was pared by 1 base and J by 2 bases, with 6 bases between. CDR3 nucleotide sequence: TGCGCCAGCAGCTTGAGTCTAAACTATGGCTACACCTTC. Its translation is CASSLSLNYGYTF.

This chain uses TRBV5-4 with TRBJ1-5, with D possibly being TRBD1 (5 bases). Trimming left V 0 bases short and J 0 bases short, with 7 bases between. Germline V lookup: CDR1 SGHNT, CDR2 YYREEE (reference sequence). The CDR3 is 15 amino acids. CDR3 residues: CASSLAGVSNQPQHF. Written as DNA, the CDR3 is TGTGCCAGCAGCTTGGCGGGGGTTAGCAATCAGCCCCAGCATTTT.

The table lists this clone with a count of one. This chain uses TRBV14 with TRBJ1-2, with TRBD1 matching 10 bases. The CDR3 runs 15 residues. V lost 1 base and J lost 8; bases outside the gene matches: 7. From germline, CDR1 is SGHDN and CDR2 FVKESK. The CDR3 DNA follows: TGTGCCAGCAGCCAAGCCTCCGGGACAGGGGTCGGCTACACCTTC. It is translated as CASSQASGTGVGYTF.

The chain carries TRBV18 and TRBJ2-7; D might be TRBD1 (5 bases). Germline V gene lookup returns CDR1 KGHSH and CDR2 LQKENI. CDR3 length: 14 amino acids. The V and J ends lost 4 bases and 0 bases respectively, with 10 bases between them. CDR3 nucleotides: TGTGCCAGCTCACGCCAGGGTAGCTCCTACGAGCAGTACGTC. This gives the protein CASSRQGSSYEQYV.

The CDR3 reads CASKGLKHTGELFF. In nucleotides, the CDR3 is TGTGCCAGCAAGGGACTAAAACACACCGGGGAGCTGTTTTTT. V and J are TRBV2 and TRBJ2-2; 7 bases map to TRBD2. The CDR3 totals 14 residues. Germline V gene sequence: CDR1 SNHLY, CDR2 FYNNEI. Trimming at V came to 7 bases and at J to 3 bases, leaving 5 bases not matched to a gene.

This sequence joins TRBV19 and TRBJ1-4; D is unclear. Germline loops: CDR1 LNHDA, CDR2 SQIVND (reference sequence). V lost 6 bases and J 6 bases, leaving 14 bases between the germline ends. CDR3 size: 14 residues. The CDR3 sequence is CASSPGSNYEKLFF. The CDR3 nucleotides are TGTGCCAGTAGCCCCGGGAGTAATTATGAAAAACTGTTTTTT.

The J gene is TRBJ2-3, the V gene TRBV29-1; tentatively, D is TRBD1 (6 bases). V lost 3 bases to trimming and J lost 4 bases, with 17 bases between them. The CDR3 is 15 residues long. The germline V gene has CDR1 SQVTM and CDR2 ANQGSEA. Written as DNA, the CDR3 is TGCAGCGTTGATGGGGACATAAGATTCTCAGATACGCAGTATTTT. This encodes CSVDGDIRFSDTQYF.

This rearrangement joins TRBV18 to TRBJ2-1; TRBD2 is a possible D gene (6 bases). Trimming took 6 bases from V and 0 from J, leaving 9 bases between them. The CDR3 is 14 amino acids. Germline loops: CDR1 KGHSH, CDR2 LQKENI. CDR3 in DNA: TGTGCCAGCTCCATGGGGGGCTCCTACAATGAGCAGTTCTTC. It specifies CASSMGGSYNEQFF.

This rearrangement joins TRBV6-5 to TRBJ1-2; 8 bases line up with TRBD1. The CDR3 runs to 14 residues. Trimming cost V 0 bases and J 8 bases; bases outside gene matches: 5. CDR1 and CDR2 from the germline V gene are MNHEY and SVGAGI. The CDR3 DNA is TGTGCCAGCAGTTACTCGTCAGGGGGCATCGGCTACACCTTC. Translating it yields CASSYSSGGIGYTF.

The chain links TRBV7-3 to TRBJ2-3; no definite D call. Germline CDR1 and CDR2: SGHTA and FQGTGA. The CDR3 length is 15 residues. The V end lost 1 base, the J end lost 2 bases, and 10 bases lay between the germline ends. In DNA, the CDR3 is TGTGCCAGCAGCTTAAGCAGATCTCCCACAGATACGCAGTATTTT. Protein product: CASSLSRSPTDTQYF.

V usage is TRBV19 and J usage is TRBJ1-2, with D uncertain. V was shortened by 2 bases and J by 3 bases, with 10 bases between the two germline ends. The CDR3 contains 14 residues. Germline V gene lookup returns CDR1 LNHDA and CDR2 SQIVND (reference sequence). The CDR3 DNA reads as TGTGCCAGTAGTATAAGGCCCGGGGACTATGGCTACACCTTC. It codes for CASSIRPGDYGYTF.

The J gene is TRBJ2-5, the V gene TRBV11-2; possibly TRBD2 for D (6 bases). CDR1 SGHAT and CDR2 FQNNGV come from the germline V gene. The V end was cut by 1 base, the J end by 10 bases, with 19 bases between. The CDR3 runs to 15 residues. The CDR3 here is CASSLGGTPKGDQYF. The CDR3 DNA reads TGTGCCAGCAGCTTAGGCGGGACTCCCAAAGGGGACCAGTACTTC.

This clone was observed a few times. This CDR3 reads CASSPGGGSTDTQYF. The CDR3 bases are TGTGCCAGCAGCCCTGGGGGGGGAAGCACAGATACGCAGTATTTT. J is TRBJ2-3 and V is TRBV11-3; 7 nucleotides line up with TRBD2. V dropped 5 bases and J dropped 0; count of bases not matched to a gene: 5. Germline V gene data show CDR1 as SGHNT and CDR2 as YENEEA. The CDR3 runs 15 residues.

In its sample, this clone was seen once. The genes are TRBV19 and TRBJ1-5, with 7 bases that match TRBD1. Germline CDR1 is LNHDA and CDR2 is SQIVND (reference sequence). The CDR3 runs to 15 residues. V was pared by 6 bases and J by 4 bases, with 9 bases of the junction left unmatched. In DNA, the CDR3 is TGTGCCAGTAGCCTAGGACAGGTAGGAAATCAGCCCCAGCATTTT. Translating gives CASSLGQVGNQPQHF.

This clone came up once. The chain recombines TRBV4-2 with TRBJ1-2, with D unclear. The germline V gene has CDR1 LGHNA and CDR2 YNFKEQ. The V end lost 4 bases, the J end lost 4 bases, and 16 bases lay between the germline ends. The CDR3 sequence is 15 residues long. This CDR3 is CASSPRLEGFYGYTF. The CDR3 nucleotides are TGTGCCAGCAGCCCCCGACTGGAGGGCTTCTATGGCTACACCTTC.

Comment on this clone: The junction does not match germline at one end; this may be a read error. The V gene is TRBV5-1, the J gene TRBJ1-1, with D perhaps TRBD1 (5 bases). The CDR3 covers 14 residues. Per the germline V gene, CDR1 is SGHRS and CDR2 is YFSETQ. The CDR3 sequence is CASSWGTQGTEAFF. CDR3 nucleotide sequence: TGTGCCAGCAGCTGGGGCACCCAAGGGACTGAAGCTTTCTTT.

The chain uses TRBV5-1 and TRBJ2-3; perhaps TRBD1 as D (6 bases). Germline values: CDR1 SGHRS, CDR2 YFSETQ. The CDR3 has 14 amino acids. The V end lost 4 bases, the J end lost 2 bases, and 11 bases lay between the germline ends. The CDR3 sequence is CASSLDRITDTQYF. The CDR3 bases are TGCGCCAGCAGCCTTGACAGGATCACAGATACGCAGTATTTT.

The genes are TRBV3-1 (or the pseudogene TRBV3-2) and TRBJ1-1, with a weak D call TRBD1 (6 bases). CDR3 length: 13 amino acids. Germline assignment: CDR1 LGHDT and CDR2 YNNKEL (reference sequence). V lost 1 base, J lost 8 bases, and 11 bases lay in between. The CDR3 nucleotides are TGTGCCAGCAGCCAAGGGGGTAGGGGGGAAGCTTTCTTT. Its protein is CASSQGGRGEAFF.

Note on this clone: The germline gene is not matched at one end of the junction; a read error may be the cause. The CDR3 sequence is CASNAPESSYNEQFF. Here the CDR3 DNA reads TGTGCCAGCAACGCGCCCGAGAGCTCCTACAATGAGCAGTTCTTC. The chain carries TRBV5-1 and TRBJ2-1; D not certain. The CDR3 totals 15 residues. Germline V gene lookup returns CDR1 SGHRS and CDR2 YFSETQ.

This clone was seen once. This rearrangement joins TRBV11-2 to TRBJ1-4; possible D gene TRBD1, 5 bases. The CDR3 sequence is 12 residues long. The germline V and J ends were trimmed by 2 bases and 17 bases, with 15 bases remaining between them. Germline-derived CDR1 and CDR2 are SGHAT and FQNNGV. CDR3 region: CASSLNQGASFF. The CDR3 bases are TGTGCCAGCAGCTTAAATCAGGGCGCTTCCTTTTTT.

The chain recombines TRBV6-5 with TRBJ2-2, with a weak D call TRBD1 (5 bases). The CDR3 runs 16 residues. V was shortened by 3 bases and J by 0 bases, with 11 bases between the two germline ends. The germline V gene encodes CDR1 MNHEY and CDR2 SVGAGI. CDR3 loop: CASSYKQASNTGELFF. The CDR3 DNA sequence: TGTGCCAGCAGTTATAAACAGGCGTCGAACACCGGGGAGCTGTTTTTT.

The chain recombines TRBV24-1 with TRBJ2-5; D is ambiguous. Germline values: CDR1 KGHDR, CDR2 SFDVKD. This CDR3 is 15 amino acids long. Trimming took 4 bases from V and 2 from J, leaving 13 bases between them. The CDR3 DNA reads TGTGCCACCAGTGACCCTAACCCAGGACAAGAGACCCAGTACTTC. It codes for CATSDPNPGQETQYF.

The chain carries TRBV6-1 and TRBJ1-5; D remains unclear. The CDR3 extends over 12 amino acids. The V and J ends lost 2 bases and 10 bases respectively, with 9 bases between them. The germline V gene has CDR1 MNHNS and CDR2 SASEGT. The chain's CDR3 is CASSELAGPQHF. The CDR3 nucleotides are TGTGCCAGCAGTGAATTAGCGGGACCCCAGCATTTT.